This entry lists 5 T cell receptor beta chains sequenced from one sample in a study of post-analysis software for immune sequencing data. Their antigens are not known. Prepared libraries of TCR beta cDNA carried unique molecular identifiers. Each CDR3 protein gets one entry after TCRdb re-called the PCR reads with MiXCR. The table records about 540,000 distinct CDR3 sequences, around a third of them present only once. General observations from the study: Among five TRBV segments more frequent in patients than controls were TRBV5-6, TRBV5-1 and TRBV20-1.

Sequencing used blood. These receptors all stem from a girl aged 2-17 years with multiple sclerosis.

This sequence joins TRBV5-1 and TRBJ1-4, with 8 bases identical to TRBD1. The germline CDR1 and CDR2 sequences are SGHRS and YFSETQ. CDR3 length equals 17 residues. Unmatched junction bases numbered 11, after V lost 2 bases and J lost 5 bases. The CDR3 spells CASSFNTRRQGNEKLFF. The CDR3 DNA reads TGCGCCAGCAGCTTCAATACGAGGCGACAGGGGAATGAAAAACTGTTTTTT. The full variable domain, completed using reference TRBV5-1 and TRBJ1-4, is KAGVTQTPRYLIKTRGQQVTLSCSPISGHRSVSWYQQTPGQGLQFLFEYFSETQRNKGNFPGRFSGRQFSNSRSEMNVSTLELGDSALYLCASSFNTRRQGNEKLFFGSGTQLSVL.

This clonotype has just a few counts. J is TRBJ1-2 and V is TRBV5-5; weak D call: TRBD1 (6 bases). Trimming shortened V by 0 bases and J by 4 bases, and 10 bases separated the two germline ends. Germline loops: CDR1 SGHKS, CDR2 YYEKEE (reference sequence). The CDR3 runs to 14 residues. The CDR3 is CASSLVPGAYGYTF. In nucleotides, the CDR3 is TGTGCCAGCAGCTTGGTCCCAGGGGCCTATGGCTACACCTTC.

The table lists this clonotype with many counts. V and J are TRBV7-2 and TRBJ2-3; 8 bases are shared with TRBD2. CDR1 and CDR2 from the germline V gene are SGHTA and FQGNSA. The CDR3 is 14 residues long. V trimming: 3 bases; J trimming: 6 bases; junction bases outside the gene matches: 5. Written as DNA, the CDR3 is TGTGCCAGCAGCTTGGGTTTAGCGGGGGATACGCAGTATTTT. It yields the protein CASSLGLAGDTQYF.

This sequence joins TRBV9 and TRBJ2-5; 13 nucleotides align to TRBD2. The V gene's germline CDR1 is SGDLS and CDR2 YYNGEE. CDR3 length: 17 amino acids. V shed 3 bases, J shed 2 bases, and the junction held 7 bases outside the gene matches. The CDR3 loop reads CASSAPSGLAGQETQYF. CDR3 nucleotides: TGTGCCAGCAGCGCGCCTTCGGGACTAGCGGGGCAAGAGACCCAGTACTTC. Full variable domain (rest looked up from reference TRBV9 and TRBJ2-5): DSGVTQTPKHLITATGQRVTLRCSPRSGDLSVYWYQQSLDQGLQFLIQYYNGEERAKGNILERFSAQQFPDLHSELNLSSLELGDSALYFCASSAPSGLAGQETQYFGPGTRLLVL.

This clonotype was seen more than once but under ten times. V gene TRBV2 combines with J gene TRBJ1-5; the D gene is possibly TRBD1 (5 bases). This CDR3 comprises 14 residues. Trimming took off 4 bases at V and 5 bases at J, with 12 bases between the two ends. The germline V gene encodes CDR1 SNHLY and CDR2 FYNNEI. CDR3: CASSVTKGDQPQHF. The CDR3 bases are TGTGCCAGCAGTGTGACAAAAGGGGATCAGCCCCAGCATTTT.